A selection of T cell receptor beta chains follows, all from one sample in a study of blood T cells in healthy people across ages. A single record per CDR3 protein comes from TCRdb applying MiXCR to the 5' RACE reads. Of over 1,300,000 distinct CDR3 sequences listed, 59% are singletons. The sample was blood. These receptors came from a man between 18 and 35 years old in good health. Each CDR3 is given with its conserved first and last residue. A D gene is named only where the DNA matches it firmly. Some rows have no size entry. The others give once, few or many, or a class for an expanded clone.

V	D	size	J	CDR3	DNA
TRBV12-3/TRBV12-4	TRBD1	NA	TRBJ1-2	CASSLGTGLGYGYTF	TGTGCCAGCAGTTTAGGGACAGGGTTGGGGTATGGCTACACCTTC
TRBV28	NA	once	TRBJ2-3	CASSFRRGRTDTQYF	TGTGCCAGCAGTTTTCGGCGGGGCCGCACAGATACGCAGTATTTT
TRBV5-1	NA	NA	TRBJ2-3	CASSLALRSDTDTQYF	TGCGCCAGCAGCTTGGCCCTGCGGAGCGACACAGATACGCAGTATTTT
TRBV7-2	NA	NA	TRBJ1-2	CASTLPPESHYGYTF	TGTGCCAGCACCCTACCTCCCGAGTCCCACTATGGCTACACCTTC
TRBV7-9	NA	NA	TRBJ2-4	CASSLRTATNIQYF	TGTGCCAGCAGCTTAAGGACAGCAACAAACATTCAGTACTTC
TRBV4-3	TRBD2	NA	TRBJ2-1	CASSQDPVQRRGEQFF	TGCGCCAGCAGCCAAGACCCTGTACAGAGGCGGGGGGAGCAGTTCTTC
TRBV15	NA	NA	TRBJ2-1	CATSRETLSEGLEQFF	TGTGCCACCAGCAGAGAGACCCTCAGCGAGGGGTTGGAGCAGTTCTTC
TRBV29-1	NA	few	TRBJ2-7	CSVYGARGYEQYF	TGCAGCGTTTACGGAGCCCGCGGCTACGAGCAGTACTTC
TRBV7-9	TRBD1	NA	TRBJ2-1	CASADRTYNEQFF	TGTGCCAGCGCGGACAGGACCTACAATGAGCAGTTCTTC
TRBV25-1	NA	NA	TRBJ2-7	CATRATVFYEQYF	TGTGCCACCAGGGCGACAGTCTTCTACGAGCAGTACTTC
TRBV7-2	TRBD2	NA	TRBJ2-4	CASSPDALAGHNEQYF	TGTGCCAGCAGCCCAGACGCACTAGCGGGACACAATGAGCAGTACTTC
TRBV5-5	NA	NA	TRBJ1-1	CASRSIGGDTEAFF	TGTGCCAGCAGATCAATAGGGGGGGACACTGAAGCTTTCTTT
TRBV7-9	NA	NA	TRBJ2-7	CASSGTQFYEQYF	TGTGCCAGCAGCGGGACACAGTTTTACGAGCAGTACTTC
TRBV4-1	TRBD1	NA	TRBJ1-1	CASSQGGQGETEAFF	TGCGCCAGCAGCCAAGGAGGACAGGGGGAAACTGAAGCTTTCTTT
TRBV27	NA	NA	TRBJ1-1	CASSFSTGTEAFF	TGTGCCAGCAGTTTCTCCACGGGCACTGAAGCTTTCTTT
TRBV12-3/TRBV12-4	NA	NA	TRBJ2-7	CASSRVTGPISYSYEQYF	TGTGCCAGCAGCCGGGTTACGGGGCCCATCTCTTACTCCTACGAGCAGTACTTC
TRBV7-9	TRBD2	NA	TRBJ2-3	CADRLAVDTQYF	TGTGCCGACAGACTAGCGGTAGATACGCAGTATTTT
TRBV20-1	TRBD2	few	TRBJ2-1	CSAQREGLGSRKKNEQFF	TGCAGTGCACAGCGGGAGGGCCTTGGAAGTCGCAAGAAGAATGAGCAGTTCTTC
TRBV12-3/TRBV12-4	TRBD2	NA	TRBJ2-5	CASSWRGTSSFLGETQYF	TGTGCCAGCAGTTGGCGTGGGACTAGCTCCTTCCTTGGGGAGACCCAGTACTTC
TRBV5-1	NA	NA	TRBJ2-2	CASSLSGDANTGELFF	TGCGCCAGCAGCCTTTCGGGGGACGCGAACACCGGGGAGCTGTTTTTT
TRBV9	NA	few	TRBJ1-5	CASSGTNQPQHF	TGTGCCAGCAGCGGAACAAATCAGCCCCAGCATTTT
TRBV19	NA	many	TRBJ2-5	CASGGETQYF	TGTGCCAGCGGGGGAGAGACCCAGTACTTC
TRBV6-5	TRBD1	few	TRBJ2-2	CASSTGAGELFF	TGTGCCAGCAGTACAGGGGCCGGGGAGCTGTTTTTT
TRBV4-3	NA	many	TRBJ2-1	CASSQELGIPAHNEQFF	TGCGCCAGCAGCCAAGAGCTTGGGATTCCCGCGCACAATGAGCAGTTCTTC
TRBV10-3	NA	NA	TRBJ2-7	CAIRDDRKTSYEQYF	TGTGCCATCAGAGATGACAGGAAAACATCCTACGAGCAGTACTTC
TRBV10-3	NA	NA	TRBJ2-4	CAIRELGADGQYF	TGTGCCATCAGGGAACTAGGAGCTGACGGGCAGTACTTC
TRBV7-2	NA	few	TRBJ2-3	CASSPRNADTQYF	TGTGCCAGCAGCCCTCGTAATGCAGATACGCAGTATTTT
TRBV2	NA	once	TRBJ2-1	CASLETPRPYNEQFF	TGTGCCAGCCTAGAGACACCCCGGCCCTACAATGAGCAGTTCTTC
TRBV25-1	NA	NA	TRBJ2-5	CASSESENSWDEQYF	TGTGCCAGCAGTGAATCGGAAAATAGCTGGGATGAGCAGTACTTC
TRBV5-1	NA	NA	TRBJ2-1	CANRAAWGEQFF	TGCGCCAACCGAGCGGCCTGGGGTGAGCAGTTCTTC
TRBV20-1	NA	NA	TRBJ2-1	CSASREYNEQFF	TGCAGTGCTAGTAGGGAGTACAATGAGCAGTTCTTC
TRBV27	NA	NA	TRBJ2-7	CASRYTLGPEQYF	TGTGCCAGCAGGTATACACTAGGCCCCGAGCAGTACTTC
TRBV27	TRBD2	many	TRBJ2-7	CASSLFGGGYEQYF	TGTGCCAGCAGTTTATTCGGGGGGGGCTACGAGCAGTACTTC
TRBV21-1	NA	once	TRBJ2-7	CASSKSGVRTYEQYF	TGTGCCAGCAGCAAATCGGGAGTCAGAACCTACGAGCAGTACTTC
TRBV28	TRBD2	NA	TRBJ2-5	CASSLRTSAETQYF	TGTGCCAGCAGCCTTAGGACTAGCGCAGAGACCCAGTACTTC
TRBV7-9	NA	NA	TRBJ2-7	CASSYGQHGETYEQYF	TGTGCCAGCAGCTACGGTCAACACGGAGAAACCTACGAGCAGTACTTC
TRBV20-1	NA	NA	TRBJ2-5	CSARSRQDWQYF	TGCAGTGCTAGATCCAGACAAGACTGGCAGTACTTC
TRBV20-1	NA	NA	TRBJ2-1	CSARETGQSSYNEQFF	TGCAGTGCTAGAGAAACAGGCCAGAGCTCCTACAATGAGCAGTTCTTC
TRBV2	NA	NA	TRBJ2-1	CASSDPSNNEQFF	TGTGCCAGCAGTGATCCCAGCAACAATGAGCAGTTCTTC
TRBV20-1	NA	NA	TRBJ1-2	CSARFSRVTNYGYTF	TGCAGTGCTAGATTCTCGAGGGTGACTAACTATGGCTACACCTTC
TRBV6-1	TRBD1	NA	TRBJ1-2	CASNLWVSPDRLHGYTF	TGTGCCAGCAACCTATGGGTGTCTCCGGACAGGCTGCATGGCTACACCTTC
TRBV10-3	TRBD1	NA	TRBJ2-5	CAITPDRAYNEQYF	TGTGCCATCACCCCGGACAGGGCCTACAATGAGCAGTACTTC
TRBV6-2/TRBV6-3	NA	few	TRBJ2-5	CASSYVSYQETQYF	TGTGCCAGCAGTTACGTTAGTTACCAAGAGACCCAGTACTTC
TRBV7-2	NA	NA	TRBJ2-7	CASSSQSAVTYEQYF	TGTGCCAGCAGCTCTCAGTCTGCAGTTACCTACGAGCAGTACTTC
TRBV6-6	TRBD2	NA	TRBJ2-3	CASSYSRAGLSTDTQYF	TGTGCCAGCAGTTACTCGAGAGCGGGGCTCAGCACAGATACGCAGTATTTT
TRBV4-1	NA	few	TRBJ2-5	CASSQVPGDQETQYF	TGCGCCAGCAGCCAAGTACCCGGGGACCAAGAGACCCAGTACTTC
TRBV20-1	NA	once	TRBJ1-1	CSASAETEAFF	TGCAGTGCTAGTGCGGAGACTGAAGCTTTCTTT
TRBV10-1	NA	medium-sized	TRBJ2-1	CASSETRSSYNEQFF	TGCGCCAGCAGTGAGACCAGGAGCTCCTACAATGAGCAGTTCTTC